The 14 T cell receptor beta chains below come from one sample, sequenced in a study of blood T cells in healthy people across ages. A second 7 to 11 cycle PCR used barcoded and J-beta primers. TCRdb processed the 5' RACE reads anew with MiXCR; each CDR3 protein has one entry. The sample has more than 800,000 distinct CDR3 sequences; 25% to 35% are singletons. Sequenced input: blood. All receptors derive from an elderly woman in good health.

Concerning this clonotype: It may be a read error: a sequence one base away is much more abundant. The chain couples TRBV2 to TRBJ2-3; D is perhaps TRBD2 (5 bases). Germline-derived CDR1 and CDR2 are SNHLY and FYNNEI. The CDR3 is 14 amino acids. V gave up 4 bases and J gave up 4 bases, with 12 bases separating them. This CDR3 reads CASSVTLDADTQYF. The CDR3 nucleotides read TGTGCCAGCAGTGTAACACTAGACGCAGATACGCAGTATTTT.

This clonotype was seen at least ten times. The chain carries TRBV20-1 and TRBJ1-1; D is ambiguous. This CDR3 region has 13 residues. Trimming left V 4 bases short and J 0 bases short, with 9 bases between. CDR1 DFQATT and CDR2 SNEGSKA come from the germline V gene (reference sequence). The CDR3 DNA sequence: TGCAGTGCTACTCTTAGTTTGAACACTGAAGCTTTCTTT. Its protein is CSATLSLNTEAFF.

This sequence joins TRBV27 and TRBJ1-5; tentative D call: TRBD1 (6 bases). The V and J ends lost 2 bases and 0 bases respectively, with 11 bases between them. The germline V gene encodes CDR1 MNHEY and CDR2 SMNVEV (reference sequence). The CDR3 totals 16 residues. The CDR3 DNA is TGTGCCAGCAGTTTAAGAGGGGGGGGTAGCAATCAGCCCCAGCATTTT. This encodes CASSLRGGGSNQPQHF.

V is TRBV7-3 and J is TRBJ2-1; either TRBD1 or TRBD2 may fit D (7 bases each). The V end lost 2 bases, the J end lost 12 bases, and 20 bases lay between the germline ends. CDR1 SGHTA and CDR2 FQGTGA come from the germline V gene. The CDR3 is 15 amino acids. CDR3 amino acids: CASSLGQGEGVGQFF. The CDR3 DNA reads TGTGCCAGCAGCTTAGGTCAGGGGGAGGGTGTTGGGCAGTTCTTC.

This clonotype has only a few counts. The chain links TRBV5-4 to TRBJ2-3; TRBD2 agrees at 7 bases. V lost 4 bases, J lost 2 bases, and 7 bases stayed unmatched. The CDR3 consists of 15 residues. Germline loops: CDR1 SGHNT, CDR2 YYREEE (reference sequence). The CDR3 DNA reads TGTGCCAGCAGCCCAGCGGGGAGCCCCACAGATACGCAGTATTTT. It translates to CASSPAGSPTDTQYF.

The CDR3 DNA reads as TGTGCCAGCAGCTCACCCCTCGAGCGGGGGCCGAACTACAATGAGCAGTTCTTC. Translated: CASSSPLERGPNYNEQFF. This rearrangement joins TRBV7-2 to TRBJ2-1, with TRBD2 matching 8 bases. CDR3 length: 18 residues. The trim removed 4 bases at V and 3 bases at J, leaving 14 bases unmatched. The V gene's germline CDR1 is SGHTA and CDR2 FQGNSA.

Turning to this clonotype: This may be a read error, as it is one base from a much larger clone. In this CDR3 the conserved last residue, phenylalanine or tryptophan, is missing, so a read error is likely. CDR3 residues: CASSSQQGYEQYC. CDR3 bases: TGTGCCAGCAGCTCTCAACAGGGCTACGAGCAGTACTGC. This rearrangement joins TRBV7-6 to TRBJ2-7; maybe TRBD1 (6 bases). Germline assignment: CDR1 SGHVS and CDR2 FNYEAQ. With 4 bases removed from V and 3 bases from J, the gap between germline ends came to 10 bases. The CDR3 runs to 13 residues.

In DNA, the CDR3 is TGTGCCAGCAGCTTAGTGTCCAGTGGGTCTGAGCAGTTCTTC. It codes for CASSLVSSGSEQFF. The V call is TRBV11-3, the J call TRBJ2-1; D remains unclear. Trimming pared 1 base from V and 9 bases from J, leaving 13 bases between. The CDR3 consists of 14 residues. In germline, CDR1 is SGHNT, CDR2 YENEEA.

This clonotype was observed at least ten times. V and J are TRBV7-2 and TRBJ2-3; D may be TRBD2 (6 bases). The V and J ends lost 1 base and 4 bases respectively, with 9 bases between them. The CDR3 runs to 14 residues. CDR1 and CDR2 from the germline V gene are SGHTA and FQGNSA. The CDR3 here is CASSLGRGADTQYF. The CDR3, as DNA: TGTGCCAGCAGCTTAGGGAGGGGTGCAGATACGCAGTATTTT.

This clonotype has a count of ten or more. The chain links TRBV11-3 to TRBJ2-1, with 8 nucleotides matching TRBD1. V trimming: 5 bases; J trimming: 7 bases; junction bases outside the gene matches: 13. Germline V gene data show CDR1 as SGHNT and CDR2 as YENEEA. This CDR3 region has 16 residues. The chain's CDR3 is CASSLTGGVSSNEQFF. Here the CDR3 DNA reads TGTGCCAGCAGCCTTACAGGGGGAGTCAGTTCGAATGAGCAGTTCTTC.

The CDR3 sequence is CSARGGATDTQYF. The CDR3 region has the DNA TGCAGTGCTAGGGGGGGGGCGACAGATACGCAGTATTTT. The chain couples TRBV20-1 to TRBJ2-3; a weak D match, TRBD2 (7 bases). The germline V gene has CDR1 DFQATT and CDR2 SNEGSKA (reference sequence). The CDR3 is 13 residues long. Trimming stripped 3 bases from V and 3 bases from J, with 10 bases between.

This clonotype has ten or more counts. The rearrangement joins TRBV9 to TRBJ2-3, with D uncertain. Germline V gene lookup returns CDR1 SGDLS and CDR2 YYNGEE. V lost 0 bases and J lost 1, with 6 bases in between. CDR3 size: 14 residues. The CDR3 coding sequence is TGTGCCAGCAGCGTAGACAGCGGCACAGATACGCAGTATTTT. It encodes CASSVDSGTDTQYF.

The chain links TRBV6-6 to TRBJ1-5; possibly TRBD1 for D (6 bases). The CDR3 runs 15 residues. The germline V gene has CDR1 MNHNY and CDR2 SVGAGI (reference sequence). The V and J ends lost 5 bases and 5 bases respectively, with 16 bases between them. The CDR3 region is CASSRTTGSDQPQHF. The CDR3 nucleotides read TGTGCCAGCAGTCGAACCACAGGGTCCGATCAGCCCCAGCATTTT.

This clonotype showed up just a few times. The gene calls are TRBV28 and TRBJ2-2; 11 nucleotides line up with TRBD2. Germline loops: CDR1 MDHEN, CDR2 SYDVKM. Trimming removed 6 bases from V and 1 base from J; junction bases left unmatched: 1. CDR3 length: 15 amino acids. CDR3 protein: CASSGLAGNTGELFF. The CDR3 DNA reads TGTGCCAGCAGCGGACTAGCGGGGAACACCGGGGAGCTGTTTTTT.